The clone carrying this T cell receptor (beta chain) was seen a single time. Assay: immunoSEQ multiplex PCR; the TCRdb copy retains only in-frame clones and omits some. The data hold about 210,000 clones, with around 85% observed a single time. The Seattle site enrolled patients during active infection and followed them longitudinally. The sample comes from a study of blood T cell repertoires in COVID-19. The sequence came from a woman in her 70s with COVID-19, enrolled during active disease. The material sequenced was peripheral blood.

The CDR3 here is CASGPPLAGGADTQYF. DNA of the CDR3: TGTGCTAGTGGTCCCCCTCTAGCGGGAGGTGCGGATACGCAGTATTTT. V is TRBV12-5 and J is TRBJ2-3; 11 bases agree with TRBD2. In germline, CDR1 is LGHNT, CDR2 FRNRAP. CDR3 length equals 16 residues. V was clipped by 5 bases and J by 6 bases; unmatched bases: 10.